The present T cell receptor beta chain was sequenced within a study of T cell repertoires in cytomegalovirus infection. The CDR3 consists of 15 residues. Germline values: CDR1 SGHDN, CDR2 FVKESK. V was clipped by 0 bases and J by 9 bases, with 15 bases between them. MiXCR, run by TCRdb on the reads, gives a single entry per CDR3 protein. This sample has roughly 250,000 distinct CDR3 sequences; 22% occur once, and the top ten carry about 20%. This clonotype was seen a handful of times. The material sequenced was CD8+ T cells from PBMCs. This rearrangement joins TRBV14 to TRBJ2-1; D is unresolved. The receptor's source is a human donor in good health (CMV status not recorded). Some clones in this sample may be carry-over from other donors' samples. CDR3: CASSQDYAGNSEQFF. The CDR3 DNA reads TGTGCCAGCAGCCAAGATTACGCAGGAAACAGTGAGCAGTTCTTC.